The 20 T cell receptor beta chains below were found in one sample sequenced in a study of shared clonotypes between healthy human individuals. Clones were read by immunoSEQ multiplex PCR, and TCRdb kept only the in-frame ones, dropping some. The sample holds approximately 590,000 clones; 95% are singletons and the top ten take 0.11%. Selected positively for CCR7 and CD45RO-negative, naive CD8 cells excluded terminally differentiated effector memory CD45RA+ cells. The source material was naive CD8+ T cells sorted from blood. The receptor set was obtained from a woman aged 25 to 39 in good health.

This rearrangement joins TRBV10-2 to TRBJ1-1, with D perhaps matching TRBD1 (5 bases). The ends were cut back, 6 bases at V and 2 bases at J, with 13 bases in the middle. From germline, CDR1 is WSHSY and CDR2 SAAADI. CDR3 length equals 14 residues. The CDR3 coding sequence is TGCGCCAGCAGGGCGACAGCCTCCAACACTGAAGCTTTCTTT. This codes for CASRATASNTEAFF.

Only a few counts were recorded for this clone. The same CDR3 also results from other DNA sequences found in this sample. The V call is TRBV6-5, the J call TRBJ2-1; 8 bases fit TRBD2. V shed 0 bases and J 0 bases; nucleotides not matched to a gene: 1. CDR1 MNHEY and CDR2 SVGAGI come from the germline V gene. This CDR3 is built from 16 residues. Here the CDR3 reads CASSYSAGGSYNEQFF. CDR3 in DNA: TGTGCCAGCAGTTACTCCGCGGGGGGCTCCTACAATGAGCAGTTCTTC.

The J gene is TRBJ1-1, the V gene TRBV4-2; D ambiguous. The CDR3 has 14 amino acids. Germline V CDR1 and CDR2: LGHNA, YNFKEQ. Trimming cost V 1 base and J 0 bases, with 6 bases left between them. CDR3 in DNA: TGTGCCAGCAGCCAAGTGCTACTGAACACTGAAGCTTTCTTT. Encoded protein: CASSQVLLNTEAFF.

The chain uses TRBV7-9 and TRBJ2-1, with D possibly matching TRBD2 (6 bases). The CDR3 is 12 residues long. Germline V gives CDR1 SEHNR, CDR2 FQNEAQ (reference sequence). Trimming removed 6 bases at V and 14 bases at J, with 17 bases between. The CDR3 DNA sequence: TGTGCCAGCAGTCCAGCCGGGGTAGCGGAGTTCTTC. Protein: CASSPAGVAEFF.

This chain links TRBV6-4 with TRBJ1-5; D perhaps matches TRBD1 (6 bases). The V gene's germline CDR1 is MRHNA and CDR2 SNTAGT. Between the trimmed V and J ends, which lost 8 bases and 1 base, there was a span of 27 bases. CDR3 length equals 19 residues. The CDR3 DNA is TGTGCCAGCCCCGGAGACCGACCCCCCAGGGGAGAAAGCAATCAGCCCCAGCATTTT. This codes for CASPGDRPPRGESNQPQHF.

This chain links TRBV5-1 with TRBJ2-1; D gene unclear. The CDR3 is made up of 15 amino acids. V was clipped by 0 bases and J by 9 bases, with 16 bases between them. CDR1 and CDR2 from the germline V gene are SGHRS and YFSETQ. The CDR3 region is CASSLVEGRPGEQFF. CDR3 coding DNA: TGCGCCAGCAGCTTGGTGGAAGGACGGCCAGGTGAGCAGTTCTTC.

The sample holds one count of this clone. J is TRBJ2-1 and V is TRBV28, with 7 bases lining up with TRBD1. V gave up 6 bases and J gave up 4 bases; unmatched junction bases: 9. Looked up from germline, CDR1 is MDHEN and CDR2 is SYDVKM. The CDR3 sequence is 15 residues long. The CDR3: CASSPTETGYNEQFF. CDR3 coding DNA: TGTGCCAGCAGCCCAACCGAGACAGGGTACAATGAGCAGTTCTTC.

The CDR3, as DNA: TGCGCCAGCAGCTATAGGGACAGGGGTAGCGACGAGCAGTACTTC. Its translation is CASSYRDRGSDEQYF. The J gene is TRBJ2-7, the V gene TRBV5-1; the match to TRBD1 covers 10 bases. V was pared by 3 bases and J by 5 bases, with 8 bases of the junction left unmatched. In germline, CDR1 is SGHRS, CDR2 YFSETQ. The CDR3 loop spans 15 amino acids.

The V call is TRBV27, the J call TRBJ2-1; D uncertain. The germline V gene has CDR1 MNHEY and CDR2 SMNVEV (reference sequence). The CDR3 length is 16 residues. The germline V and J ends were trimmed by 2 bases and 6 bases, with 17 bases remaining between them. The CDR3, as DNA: TGTGCCAGCAGTTTAGCGGCGGTCCACCCCGTCAATGAGCAGTTCTTC. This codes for CASSLAAVHPVNEQFF.

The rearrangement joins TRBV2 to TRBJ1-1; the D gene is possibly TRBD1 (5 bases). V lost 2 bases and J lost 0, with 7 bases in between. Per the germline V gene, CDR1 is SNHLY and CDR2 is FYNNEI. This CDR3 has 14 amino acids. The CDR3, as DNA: TGTGCCAGCAGTGAACGACAGCTGAACACTGAAGCTTTCTTT. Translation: CASSERQLNTEAFF.

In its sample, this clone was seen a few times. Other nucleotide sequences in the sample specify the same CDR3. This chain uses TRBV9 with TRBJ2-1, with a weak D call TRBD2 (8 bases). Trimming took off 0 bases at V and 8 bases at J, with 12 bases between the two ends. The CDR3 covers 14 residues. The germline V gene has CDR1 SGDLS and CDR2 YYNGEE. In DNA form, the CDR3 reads TGTGCCAGCAGCGTAGCGGGAGGGGGCGATGAGCAGTTCTTC. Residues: CASSVAGGGDEQFF.

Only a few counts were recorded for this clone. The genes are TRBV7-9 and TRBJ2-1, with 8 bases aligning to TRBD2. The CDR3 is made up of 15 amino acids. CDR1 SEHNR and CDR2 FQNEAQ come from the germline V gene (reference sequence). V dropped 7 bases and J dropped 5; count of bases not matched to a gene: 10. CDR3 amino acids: CASTTLLAEHNEQFF. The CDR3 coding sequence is TGTGCCAGCACCACGCTACTAGCGGAGCACAATGAGCAGTTCTTC.

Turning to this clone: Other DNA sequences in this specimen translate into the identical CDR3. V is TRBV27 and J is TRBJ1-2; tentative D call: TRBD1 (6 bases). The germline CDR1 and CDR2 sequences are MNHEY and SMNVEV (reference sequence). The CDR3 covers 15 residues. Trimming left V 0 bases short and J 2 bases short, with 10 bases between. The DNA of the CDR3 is TGTGCCAGCAGTTTATCGCTCACAGGGAACTATGGCTACACCTTC. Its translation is CASSLSLTGNYGYTF.

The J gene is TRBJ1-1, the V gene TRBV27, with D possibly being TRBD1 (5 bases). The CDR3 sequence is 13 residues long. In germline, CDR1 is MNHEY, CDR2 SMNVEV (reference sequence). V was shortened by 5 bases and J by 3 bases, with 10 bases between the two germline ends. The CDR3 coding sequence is TGTGCCAGCAGTGAATGGGGACACACTGAAGCTTTCTTT. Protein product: CASSEWGHTEAFF.

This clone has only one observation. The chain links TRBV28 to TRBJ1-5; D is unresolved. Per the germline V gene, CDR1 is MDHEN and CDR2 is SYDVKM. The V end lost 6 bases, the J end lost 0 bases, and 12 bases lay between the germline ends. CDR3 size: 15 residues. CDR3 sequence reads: CASRKGRHSNQPQHF. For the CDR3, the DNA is TGTGCCAGCAGGAAAGGACGTCATAGCAATCAGCCCCAGCATTTT.

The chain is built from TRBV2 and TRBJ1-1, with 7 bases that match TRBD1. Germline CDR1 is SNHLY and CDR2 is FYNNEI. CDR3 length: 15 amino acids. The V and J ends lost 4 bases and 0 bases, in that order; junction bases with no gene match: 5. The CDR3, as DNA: TGTGCCAGCAGTGGGATGGACAGGCTGAACACTGAAGCTTTCTTT. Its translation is CASSGMDRLNTEAFF.

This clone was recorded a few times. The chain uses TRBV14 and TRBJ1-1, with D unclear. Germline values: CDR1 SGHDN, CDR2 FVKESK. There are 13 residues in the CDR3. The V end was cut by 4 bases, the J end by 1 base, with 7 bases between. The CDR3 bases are TGTGCCAGCAGCCTGTGGGGGAACACTGAAGCTTTCTTT. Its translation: CASSLWGNTEAFF.

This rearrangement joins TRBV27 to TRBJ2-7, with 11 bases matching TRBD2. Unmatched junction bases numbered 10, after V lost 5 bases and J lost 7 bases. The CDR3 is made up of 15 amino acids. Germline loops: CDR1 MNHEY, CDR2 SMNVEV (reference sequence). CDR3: CASSPIAGGPGEQYF. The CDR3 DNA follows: TGTGCCAGCAGTCCAATAGCGGGAGGGCCCGGAGAGCAGTACTTC.

The CDR3: CASRPFGGRGDEQYF. As DNA, the CDR3 is TGCGCCAGCAGGCCGTTCGGGGGACGTGGAGACGAGCAGTACTTC. V usage is TRBV5-1 and J usage is TRBJ2-7; tentative D call: TRBD2 (6 bases). Germline-derived CDR1 and CDR2 are SGHRS and YFSETQ. V was pared by 5 bases and J by 5 bases, with 20 bases between. This CDR3 has 15 amino acids.

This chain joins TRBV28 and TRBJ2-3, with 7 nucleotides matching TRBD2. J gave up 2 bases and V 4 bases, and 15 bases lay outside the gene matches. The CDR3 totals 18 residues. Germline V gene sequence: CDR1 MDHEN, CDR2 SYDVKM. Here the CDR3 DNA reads TGTGCCAGCAGTTACCCCCGCATGTCTAGCGGCCTCACAGATACGCAGTATTTT. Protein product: CASSYPRMSSGLTDTQYF. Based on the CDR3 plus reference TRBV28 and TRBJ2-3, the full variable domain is DVKVTQSSRYLVKRTGEKVFLECVQDMDHENMFWYRQDPGLGLRLIYFSYDVKMKEKGDIPEGYSVSREKKERFSLILESASTNQTSMYLCASSYPRMSSGLTDTQYFGPGTRLTVL.